This T cell receptor beta chain was sequenced for a study of identical twins. The CDR3 is made up of 16 amino acids. Germline CDR1 reads DFQATT; CDR2 reads SNEGSKA (reference sequence). Trimming removed 5 bases from V and 0 bases from J, with 14 bases in between. TCRdb called the 5' RACE reads again in MiXCR, with one record for every CDR3 protein. The sample carries about 340,000 distinct CDR3 sequences, approximately 13% recorded once. This clonotype showed up just a few times. The data were also submitted as part of a second study, on yellow fever vaccine responses in identical twins.

This clonotype was obtained from a woman aged 18-29 years in good health. The V call is TRBV20-1, the J call TRBJ1-6, with D tentatively TRBD1 (6 bases). Sequences were obtained from CD8+ T cells sorted from blood. The CDR3, as DNA: TGCAGTGCTGGCGACAGGCCCAGCTCCTATAATTCACCCCTCCACTTT. Protein sequence: CSAGDRPSSYNSPLHF.